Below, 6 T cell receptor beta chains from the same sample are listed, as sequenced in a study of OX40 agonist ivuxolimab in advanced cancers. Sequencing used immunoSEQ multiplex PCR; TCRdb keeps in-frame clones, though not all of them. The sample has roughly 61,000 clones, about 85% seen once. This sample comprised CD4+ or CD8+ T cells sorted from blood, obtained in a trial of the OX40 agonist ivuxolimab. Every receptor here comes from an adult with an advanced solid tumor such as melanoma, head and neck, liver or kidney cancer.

CDR3 in DNA: TGTGCCAGCAGTTTAGCAGGGCGCGAGCAGTACTTC. It yields the protein CASSLAGREQYF. The V and J genes are TRBV28 and TRBJ2-7, with TRBD1 as a possible D gene (5 bases). This CDR3 contains 12 residues. Germline assignment: CDR1 MDHEN and CDR2 SYDVKM. The V end was cut by 2 bases, the J end by 6 bases, with 8 bases between.

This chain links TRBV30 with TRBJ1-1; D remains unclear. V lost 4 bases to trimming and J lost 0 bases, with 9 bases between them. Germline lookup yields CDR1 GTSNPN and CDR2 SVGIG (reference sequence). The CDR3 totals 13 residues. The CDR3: CAWKRGLNTEAFF. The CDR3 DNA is TGTGCCTGGAAAAGAGGGCTGAACACTGAAGCTTTCTTT.

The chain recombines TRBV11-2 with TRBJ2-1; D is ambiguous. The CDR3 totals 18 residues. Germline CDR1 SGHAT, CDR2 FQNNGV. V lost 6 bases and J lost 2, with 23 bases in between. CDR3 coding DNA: TGTGCCAGCAGGTTCGACATTCCCGGGTTGAGCCCCTACAATGAGCAGTTCTTC. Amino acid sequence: CASRFDIPGLSPYNEQFF.

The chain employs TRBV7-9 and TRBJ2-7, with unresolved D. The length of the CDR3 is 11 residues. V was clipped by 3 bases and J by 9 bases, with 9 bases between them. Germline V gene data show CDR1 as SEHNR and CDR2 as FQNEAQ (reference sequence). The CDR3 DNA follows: TGTGCCAGCAGCTTTATTCTCCGGCAGTACTTC. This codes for CASSFILRQYF.

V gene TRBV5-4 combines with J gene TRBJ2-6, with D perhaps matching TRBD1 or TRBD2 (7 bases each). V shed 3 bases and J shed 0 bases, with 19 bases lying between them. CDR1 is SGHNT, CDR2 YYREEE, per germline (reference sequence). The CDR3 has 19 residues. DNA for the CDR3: TGTGCCAGCAGCTCCGGGGGAGGGGGCCGGAGCTCTGGGGCCAACGTCCTGACTTTC. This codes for CASSSGGGGRSSGANVLTF.

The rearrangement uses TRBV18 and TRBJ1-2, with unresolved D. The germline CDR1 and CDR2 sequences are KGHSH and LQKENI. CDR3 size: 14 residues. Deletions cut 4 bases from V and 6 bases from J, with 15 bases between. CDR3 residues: CASSQWTDLDGYTF. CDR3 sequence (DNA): TGTGCCAGCTCACAATGGACGGACTTGGATGGCTACACCTTC.